The 19 T cell receptor beta chains listed next were all sequenced from one sample in a study of blood T cell repertoires in COVID-19 (dated by TCRdb to 2018 to 2021). Libraries were made using the immunoSEQ multiplex PCR assay. Sourced from immuneACCESS, this table was stored by TCRdb with only in-frame sequences that have V and J called. A share of the clones is absent; for the studies checked, an unresolved V gene accounts for under half, and the remainder has no known explanation. Here the sample has some 150,000 clones; around 87% occur a single time. Roughly 15% of the sample rests with the top ten. The specimen sequenced was peripheral blood. The receptor set was obtained from a woman between 40 and 55 years old with acute or convalescent COVID-19.

This chain links TRBV14 with TRBJ1-3; 9 bases agree with TRBD1. The CDR3 sequence is 21 residues long. Germline values: CDR1 SGHDN, CDR2 FVKESK. The J segment lost 0 bases and the V segment lost 1 base, leaving 16 bases of the junction unmatched. CDR3 DNA: TGTGCCAGCAGCCAAGCCAGAAAAACGGGACAGGGTTTAAGCTCTGGAAACACCATATATTTT. Amino acid sequence: CASSQARKTGQGLSSGNTIYF. The full variable domain, in which reference TRBV14 and TRBJ1-3 provide the parts outside the CDR3, is EAGVTQFPSHSVIEKGQTVTLRCDPISGHDNLYWYRRVMGKEIKFLLHFVKESKQDESGMPNNRFLAERTGGTYSTLKVQPAELEDSGVYFCASSQARKTGQGLSSGNTIYFGEGSWLTVV.

The chain employs TRBV29-1 and TRBJ1-1; a possible D gene is TRBD1 (5 bases). CDR1 and CDR2 (germline): SQVTM, ANQGSEA. CDR3 length: 17 residues. Deletions cut 7 bases from V and 0 bases from J, with 24 bases between. The CDR3, as DNA: TGCAGCGCAGACAACCGGGACGGGACTTTTATGAACACTGAAGCTTTCTTT. Translated, it gives CSADNRDGTFMNTEAFF.

The rearrangement joins TRBV11-2 to TRBJ1-2, with 7 bases aligning to TRBD1. Germline trimming cut 1 base from V and 5 bases from J; bases unmatched to any gene: 10. This CDR3 has 16 amino acids. Germline V CDR1 and CDR2: SGHAT, FQNNGV. The CDR3 reads CASSLASGTAQYGYTF. CDR3 nucleotides: TGTGCCAGCAGCTTAGCTTCCGGGACAGCCCAATATGGCTACACCTTC.

V usage is TRBV3-1 (or the pseudogene TRBV3-2) and J usage is TRBJ2-1; D is undetermined. Germline CDR1 is LGHDT and CDR2 is YNNKEL (reference sequence). The CDR3 has 12 amino acids. V was pared by 3 bases and J by 7 bases, with 7 bases between. The DNA for the CDR3 is TGTGCCAGCAGCCAGAGCGAGAATGAGCAGTTCTTC. It codes for CASSQSENEQFF.

The gene calls are TRBV7-2 and TRBJ1-4, with D possibly TRBD1 on 6 matching bases. Looked up from germline, CDR1 is SGHTA and CDR2 is FQGNSA. The CDR3 extends over 14 amino acids. Trimming left V 6 bases short and J 0 bases short, with 8 bases between. The CDR3 DNA follows: TGTGCCAGCAGAGGGGGAACAACTAATGAAAAACTGTTTTTT. It translates to CASRGGTTNEKLFF. Complete variable domain (other parts from reference TRBV7-2 and TRBJ1-4): GAGVSQSPSNKVTEKGKDVELRCDPISGHTALYWYRQSLGQGLEFLIYFQGNSAPDKSGLPSDRFSAERTGGSVSTLTIQRTQQEDSAVYLCASRGGTTNEKLFFGSGTQLSVL.

The chain couples TRBV27 to TRBJ1-6, with 7 positions matching TRBD1. This CDR3 region has 14 residues. Germline assignment: CDR1 MNHEY and CDR2 SMNVEV (reference sequence). J gave up 7 bases and V 7 bases, and 7 bases lay outside the gene matches. CDR3 DNA sequence: TGTGCCAGCACGCGGACAGGTACCAATTCACCCCTCCACTTT. As protein: CASTRTGTNSPLHF.

The CDR3 DNA reads as TGTGCCAGCAGCTTAGAGTGGGGCGCAGTCGATGAGCAGTTCTTC. This codes for CASSLEWGAVDEQFF. The chain carries TRBV7-8 and TRBJ2-1, with a tentative D call TRBD1 (5 bases). The V and J ends lost 1 base and 8 bases respectively, with 15 bases between them. Germline V gene lookup returns CDR1 SGHVS and CDR2 FQNEAQ. The CDR3 runs 15 residues. Combining the CDR3 with reference TRBV7-8 and TRBJ2-1 gives the whole variable domain GAGVSQSPRYKVAKRGQDVALRCDPISGHVSLFWYQQALGQGPEFLTYFQNEAQLDKSGLPSDRFFAERPEGSVSTLKIQRTQQEDSAVYLCASSLEWGAVDEQFFGPGTRLTVL.

The chain joins TRBV5-1 to TRBJ2-3; 9 bases are a match to TRBD2. The germline V gene encodes CDR1 SGHRS and CDR2 YFSETQ. This CDR3 comprises 16 residues. With V trimmed by 4 bases and J by 5 bases, 11 bases remained unmatched. As DNA, the CDR3 is TGCGCCAGCAGCCGCCTCTCGGCGGGAGGGGTAGATACGCAGTATTTT. Translated, it gives CASSRLSAGGVDTQYF.

This chain uses TRBV11-3 with TRBJ2-7; 8 positions match TRBD2. The CDR3 is 14 residues long. Per germline, CDR1 SGHNT and CDR2 YENEEA. V lost 5 bases to trimming and J lost 7 bases; unmatched junction nucleotides: 10. CDR3 DNA sequence: TGTGCCAGCAGCATACGGGGGGGCCTGGGGGAGCAGTACTTC. This encodes CASSIRGGLGEQYF.

This chain uses TRBV4-2 with TRBJ2-7; TRBD1 matches 9 bases. V shed 1 base, J shed 4 bases, and the junction held 5 bases outside the gene matches. The CDR3 consists of 15 residues. Per germline, CDR1 LGHNA and CDR2 YNFKEQ. CDR3 nucleotide sequence: TGTGCCAGCAGCCAAGCTGCGGGACAGGGTTACGAGCAGTACTTC. Translation: CASSQAAGQGYEQYF.

The rearrangement joins TRBV9 to TRBJ2-2; TRBD2 matches at 7 bases. V lost 4 bases to trimming and J lost 1 base; unmatched junction nucleotides: 4. CDR3 length: 15 amino acids. Per the germline V gene, CDR1 is SGDLS and CDR2 is YYNGEE. CDR3 in amino acids: CASSPLAGNTGELFF. CDR3 nucleotides: TGTGCCAGCAGCCCTTTAGCGGGGAACACCGGGGAGCTGTTTTTT.

The rearrangement joins TRBV30 to TRBJ2-1, with TRBD2 identical over 8 bases. V shed 4 bases, J shed 6 bases, and the junction held 5 bases outside the gene matches. The CDR3 consists of 13 residues. Germline CDR1 and CDR2: GTSNPN and SVGIG (reference sequence). The CDR3 region is CAWKAGAPNEQFF. DNA for the CDR3: TGTGCCTGGAAAGCGGGAGCCCCCAATGAGCAGTTCTTC. Full variable domain (missing parts from reference TRBV30 and TRBJ2-1): SQTIHQWPATLVQPVGSPLSLECTVEGTSNPNLYWYRQAAGRGLQLLFYSVGIGQISSEVPQNLSASRPQDRQFILSSKKLLLSDSGFYLCAWKAGAPNEQFFGPGTRLTVL.

The rearrangement joins TRBV7-6 to TRBJ2-2; 7 bases align to TRBD1. Trimming removed 5 bases from V and 1 base from J; junction bases left unmatched: 4. The germline V gene encodes CDR1 SGHVS and CDR2 FNYEAQ. There are 15 residues in the CDR3. The CDR3 protein is CASSPGTENTGELFF. The CDR3 DNA sequence: TGTGCCAGCAGCCCCGGGACAGAGAACACCGGGGAGCTGTTTTTT.

This chain uses TRBV5-1 with TRBJ2-1; D is possibly TRBD1 (6 bases). Trimming pared 4 bases from V and 12 bases from J, leaving 26 bases between. Germline assignment: CDR1 SGHRS and CDR2 YFSETQ. This CDR3 spans 16 amino acids. The CDR3 DNA sequence: TGCGCCAGCAGCCTGCGCCCACAGGGATCGGAAATCGTGCAGTTCTTC. It codes for CASSLRPQGSEIVQFF.

Only one count was recorded for this clone. This chain uses TRBV4-1 with TRBJ2-5, with D unresolved. The germline CDR1 and CDR2 sequences are MGHRA and YSYEKL. With 4 bases removed from V and 5 bases from J, the gap between germline ends came to 11 bases. This CDR3 spans 13 amino acids. The CDR3 here is CASSPLRKETQYF. CDR3 in DNA: TGCGCCAGCAGCCCCCTGAGGAAGGAGACCCAGTACTTC.

The chain recombines TRBV18 with TRBJ2-1; 11 nucleotides align to TRBD2. There are 18 residues in the CDR3. Germline lookup yields CDR1 KGHSH and CDR2 LQKENI. V dropped 6 bases and J dropped 1; count of bases not matched to a gene: 11. Here the CDR3 DNA reads TGTGCCAGCTCCCAAATAGCGGGGGGGCAGTGGTCCTACAATGAGCAGTTCTTC. It codes for CASSQIAGGQWSYNEQFF.

The chain is built from TRBV9 and TRBJ2-2; possibly TRBD2 for D (6 bases). Germline V gene sequence: CDR1 SGDLS, CDR2 YYNGEE. Trimming shortened V by 6 bases and J by 4 bases, and 13 bases separated the two germline ends. This CDR3 region has 14 residues. This CDR3 is CASNREPITGELFF. As DNA, the CDR3 is TGTGCCAGCAACCGGGAGCCCATCACCGGGGAGCTGTTTTTT.

A remark on this clone: Other nucleotide sequences in the sample specify the same CDR3. V usage is TRBV6-1 and J usage is TRBJ2-7; 7 bases map to TRBD1. Trimming took 1 base from V and 0 from J; bases not matched to a gene: 3. The CDR3 has 15 residues. The germline gives CDR1 MNHNS, CDR2 SASEGT. The CDR3 here is CASSEEAGGSYEQYF. CDR3 nucleotides: TGTGCCAGCAGTGAAGAGGCAGGGGGCTCCTACGAGCAGTACTTC.

The chain combines TRBV4-1 with TRBJ2-3; 10 bases agree with TRBD1. CDR1 and CDR2 from the germline V gene are MGHRA and YSYEKL. The CDR3 spans 18 residues. V shed 1 base and J 2 bases; nucleotides not matched to a gene: 9. In DNA form, the CDR3 reads TGCGCCAGCAGCCAAGTCCAAGGGGGACAGGGGACCACAGATACGCAGTATTTT. This encodes CASSQVQGGQGTTDTQYF.